This entry lists 24 T cell receptor beta chains sequenced from one sample in a study of T cells after posttransplantation cyclophosphamide. Some clones are missing from TCRdb's copy, which holds only in-frame ones; the method was immunoSEQ multiplex PCR. The table records about 22,000 clones, around 73% of them present only once. Sequencing was performed on memory CD4+ T cells sorted from PBMCs. These receptors all stem from a woman aged 60 to 75 in good health, CMV-negative, and a related stem cell transplant donor.

The chain has TRBV28 and TRBJ2-6; weak D call: TRBD2 (6 bases). Germline lookup yields CDR1 MDHEN and CDR2 SYDVKM. The CDR3 is 15 amino acids. V lost 7 bases, J lost 2 bases, and 12 bases lay in between. CDR3: CASKGREAGANVLTF. CDR3 DNA: TGTGCCAGCAAGGGCAGGGAGGCTGGGGCCAACGTCCTGACTTTC.

This clone was picked up a small number of times. This chain uses TRBV30 with TRBJ1-1; unclear D gene. The CDR3 consists of 13 residues. Germline V gene lookup returns CDR1 GTSNPN and CDR2 SVGIG (reference sequence). V gave up 3 bases and J gave up 9 bases, with 17 bases separating them. The CDR3 region has the DNA TGTGCCTGGAGCTCAGGCGAAGGCCTGAAAGCTTTCTTT. Its protein is CAWSSGEGLKAFF.

By its share, this clone is medium-sized. This chain uses TRBV6-8 with TRBJ1-4; D gene uncertain. The ends were cut back, 8 bases at V and 0 bases at J, with 16 bases in the middle. There are 16 residues in the CDR3. Germline CDR1 is MNHGY and CDR2 is SAAAGT. CDR3 nucleotide sequence: TGTGCCAGCTTGAGGGAACCTGTTGCAACTAATGAAAAACTGTTTTTT. Translation: CASLREPVATNEKLFF.

The chain links TRBV18 to TRBJ2-7; D remains ambiguous. Germline V gives CDR1 KGHSH, CDR2 LQKENI. The germline V and J ends were trimmed by 3 bases and 0 bases, with 9 bases remaining between them. This CDR3 has 14 amino acids. CDR3 coding DNA: TGTGCCAGCTCACCCGAATCCGGCTCCTACGAGCAGTACTTC. Residues: CASSPESGSYEQYF.

A few counts support this clone. The chain uses TRBV30 and TRBJ1-2; D uncertain. The germline gives CDR1 GTSNPN, CDR2 SVGIG (reference sequence). The CDR3 contains 12 residues. V lost 0 bases and J 7 bases, leaving 9 bases between the germline ends. The CDR3 sequence is CAWSVGRAGYTF. The DNA of the CDR3 is TGTGCCTGGAGTGTGGGGAGGGCTGGCTACACCTTC.

Turning to this clone: Within the sample, other DNA sequences also encode this same CDR3. V and J are TRBV6-5 and TRBJ1-1; a weak D match, TRBD1 (5 bases). Germline V lookup: CDR1 MNHEY, CDR2 SVGAGI. V lost 0 bases, J lost 2 bases, and 10 bases lay in between. CDR3 length equals 15 residues. The CDR3 is CASSYSIQGNTEAFF. CDR3 in DNA: TGTGCCAGCAGTTACTCGATCCAGGGCAACACTGAAGCTTTCTTT.

The V gene is TRBV7-9, the J gene TRBJ2-7; D not certain. Trimming cost V 3 bases and J 2 bases, with 8 bases left between them. Germline CDR1 is SEHNR and CDR2 is FQNEAQ (reference sequence). The CDR3 has 13 amino acids. This CDR3 is CASSFGATYEQYF. The DNA for the CDR3 is TGTGCCAGCAGCTTCGGAGCGACCTACGAGCAGTACTTC. The full variable domain, with the rest looked up from reference TRBV7-9 and TRBJ2-7, is DTGVSQNPRHKITKRGQNVTFRCDPISEHNRLYWYRQTLGQGPEFLTYFQNEAQLEKSRLLSDRFSAERPKGSFSTLEIQRTEQGDSAMYLCASSFGATYEQYFGPGTRLTVT.

The rearrangement links TRBV4-3 to TRBJ1-5; D perhaps matches TRBD1 (5 bases). Germline CDR1 LGHNA, CDR2 YSLEER. This CDR3 has 15 residues. Between the trimmed V and J ends, which lost 0 bases and 6 bases, there was a span of 12 bases. CDR3 in DNA: TGCGCCAGCAGCCAAGATGCAGGGCCCCGTCAGCCCCAGCATTTT. Its translation is CASSQDAGPRQPQHF.

V and J are TRBV5-1 and TRBJ2-3, with D perhaps matching TRBD2 (7 bases). CDR3 length: 15 residues. V was shortened by 7 bases and J by 2 bases, with 17 bases between the two germline ends. Germline V lookup: CDR1 SGHRS, CDR2 YFSETQ. The CDR3 reads CASLKGGGYTDTQYF. The CDR3 DNA is TGCGCCAGCTTGAAGGGAGGGGGATACACAGATACGCAGTATTTT.

This chain links TRBV9 with TRBJ2-1, with 8 bases matching TRBD2. Germline CDR1 and CDR2: SGDLS and YYNGEE. The CDR3 totals 15 residues. V shed 4 bases, J shed 4 bases, and the junction held 7 bases outside the gene matches. DNA for the CDR3: TGTGCCAGCAGCCGAGCCGGGGGGGGTTACAATGAGCAGTTCTTC. Amino acids: CASSRAGGGYNEQFF. Variable domain in full (rest from reference TRBV9 and TRBJ2-1): DSGVTQTPKHLITATGQRVTLRCSPRSGDLSVYWYQQSLDQGLQFLIQYYNGEERAKGNILERFSAQQFPDLHSELNLSSLELGDSALYFCASSRAGGGYNEQFFGPGTRLTVL.

The chain has TRBV10-3 and TRBJ1-5; 12 nucleotides align to TRBD1. The CDR3 sequence is 15 residues long. Germline CDR1 reads ENHRY; CDR2 reads SYGVKD. The V segment lost 10 bases and the J segment 6 bases; nucleotides outside the gene matches: 10. The CDR3 spells CATRAGTGGRQPQHF. CDR3 bases: TGTGCCACCCGAGCCGGGACAGGGGGCCGTCAGCCCCAGCATTTT.

This clone was observed once. The rearrangement links TRBV6-5 to TRBJ1-4, with D hard to call. The V gene's germline CDR1 is MNHEY and CDR2 SVGAGI. The CDR3 runs 13 residues. V was clipped by 4 bases and J by 8 bases, with 11 bases between them. The CDR3: CASSSRQGEKLFF. CDR3 sequence (DNA): TGTGCCAGCAGTTCGCGACAAGGAGAAAAACTGTTTTTT.

V usage is TRBV29-1 and J usage is TRBJ2-2; 11 bases line up with TRBD1. Germline lookup yields CDR1 SQVTM and CDR2 ANQGSEA. This CDR3 is built from 15 residues. V lost 6 bases and J lost 3; bases outside the gene matches: 6. The CDR3 DNA follows: TGCAGCGTCGAGGGACAGGGGGTGTACACCGGGGAGCTGTTTTTT. It translates to CSVEGQGVYTGELFF.

The gene calls are TRBV2 and TRBJ2-7; 7 bases align to TRBD1. The CDR3 spans 14 residues. Germline CDR1 is SNHLY and CDR2 is FYNNEI. V lost 7 bases to trimming and J lost 6 bases; unmatched junction nucleotides: 12. In DNA form, the CDR3 reads TGTGCCAGCACCGACAGGGAACGGCGTGCCGAGCAGTACTTC. Translation gives CASTDRERRAEQYF.

The chain couples TRBV4-2 to TRBJ2-7, with D possibly matching TRBD2 (6 bases). In germline, CDR1 is LGHNA, CDR2 YNFKEQ. The CDR3 consists of 15 residues. Trimming stripped 4 bases from V and 2 bases from J, with 15 bases between. CDR3: CASSRFGGATYEQYF. In DNA form, the CDR3 reads TGTGCCAGCAGCCGTTTCGGGGGAGCTACCTACGAGCAGTACTTC.

This sequence joins TRBV28 and TRBJ1-1, with TRBD1 as a possible D gene (6 bases). Germline V CDR1 and CDR2: MDHEN, SYDVKM. This CDR3 contains 15 residues. V was cut by 6 bases and J by 6 bases, with 20 bases left in between. The CDR3 region has the DNA TGTGCCAGCAGGATTGGGGGCCAAAGGGCCGCTGAAGCTTTCTTT. It encodes CASRIGGQRAAEAFF.

In its sample, this clone was seen once. The gene calls are TRBV6-4 and TRBJ1-6; D uncertain. The V end was cut by 4 bases, the J end by 3 bases, with 7 bases between. Per germline, CDR1 MRHNA and CDR2 SNTAGT. The CDR3 has 14 residues. Here the CDR3 DNA reads TGTGCCAGCAGTGCCGAGAGCTATAATTCACCCCTCCACTTT. This sequence encodes CASSAESYNSPLHF.

V usage is TRBV11-2 and J usage is TRBJ2-7; D remains ambiguous. The germline V and J ends were trimmed by 7 bases and 2 bases, with 27 bases remaining between them. The CDR3 is 18 amino acids. CDR1 is SGHAT, CDR2 FQNNGV, per germline. DNA for the CDR3: TGTGCCAGCACTGCATCTATACCCGGGTCCCATGTGCCCTACGAGCAGTACTTC. This gives the protein CASTASIPGSHVPYEQYF.

This clone was counted only a few times. V and J are TRBV5-6 and TRBJ2-7; 9 bases match TRBD1. V was clipped by 4 bases and J by 5 bases; unmatched bases: 10. Germline CDR1 and CDR2: SGHDT and YYEEEE. This CDR3 has 15 amino acids. The CDR3 loop reads CASSRSRDREHEQYF. In DNA form, the CDR3 reads TGTGCCAGCAGCAGATCCCGGGACAGGGAACACGAGCAGTACTTC.

This clone appeared a single time. This chain connects TRBV7-3 to TRBJ1-1; possibly TRBD1 for D (6 bases). CDR1 SGHTA and CDR2 FQGTGA come from the germline V gene. Trimming stripped 5 bases from V and 11 bases from J, with 15 bases between. The CDR3 is made up of 12 amino acids. The CDR3 nucleotides read TGTGCCAGCAGCAAGGACCAGGGGCAGGCTTTCTTT. It translates to CASSKDQGQAFF.

This clone was counted between two and nine times. V and J are TRBV5-1 and TRBJ1-1; tentative D call: TRBD1 (5 bases). There are 13 residues in the CDR3. The V and J ends lost 2 bases and 6 bases respectively, with 11 bases between them. Germline CDR1 and CDR2: SGHRS and YFSETQ. CDR3 nucleotide sequence: TGCGCCAGCAGCTTTACAGGATCCTCTGAAGCTTTCTTT. Protein: CASSFTGSSEAFF.

This clone has only one observation. Different DNA sequences within this sample yield the same CDR3. The V gene is TRBV7-2, the J gene TRBJ1-1; D call uncertain. Germline-derived CDR1 and CDR2 are SGHTA and FQGNSA. The CDR3 has 13 amino acids. The V gene lost 3 bases and the J gene lost 0 bases, with 5 bases spanning the gap. CDR3 in amino acids: CASSFSVNTEAFF. The CDR3 DNA sequence: TGTGCCAGCAGCTTTAGTGTGAACACTGAAGCTTTCTTT.

The rearrangement links TRBV5-6 to TRBJ2-3; D uncertain. V was cut by 2 bases and J by 2 bases, with 12 bases left in between. The CDR3 totals 15 residues. Germline-derived CDR1 and CDR2 are SGHDT and YYEEEE. This CDR3 is CASSFRRLHTDTQYF. CDR3 sequence (DNA): TGTGCCAGCAGCTTTAGGAGACTCCACACAGATACGCAGTATTTT.

V usage is TRBV5-1 and J usage is TRBJ2-5; tentative D call: TRBD2 (5 bases). From germline, CDR1 is SGHRS and CDR2 YFSETQ. The CDR3 runs 15 residues. V lost 1 base and J lost 0, with 10 bases in between. CDR3 loop: CASSLSGAYQETQYF. The CDR3 region has the DNA TGCGCCAGCAGCTTGAGCGGAGCGTACCAAGAGACCCAGTACTTC.